Below, 6 T cell receptor beta chains from the same sample are listed, as sequenced in a study of blood T cell repertoires in COVID-19 (dated by TCRdb to 2020 to 2022). Libraries were constructed by the immunoSEQ multiplex PCR assay. Imported from immuneACCESS, the table was reduced by TCRdb to in-frame sequences with V and J called. These copies leave out some clones; in studies compared against another copy, an unresolved V gene accounts for under half, and the cause of the remainder is not known. The sample yields some 96,000 clones; 70% to 90% were counted once. The ten largest make up around 15% of the sample. The specimen sequenced was peripheral blood. Every receptor here comes from a man aged 50 to 59 with active or convalescent COVID-19.

The chain couples TRBV15 to TRBJ1-2; 8 nucleotides match TRBD1. The CDR3 has 13 amino acids. The V segment lost 5 bases and the J segment 6 bases; nucleotides outside the gene matches: 5. Germline-derived CDR1 and CDR2 are LNHNV and YYDKDF (reference sequence). Here the CDR3 DNA reads TGTGCCACCAGCCTCGACAGGGGCGATGGCTACACCTTC. Translation: CATSLDRGDGYTF.

V is TRBV4-1 and J is TRBJ2-3, with a weak D call TRBD2 (6 bases). Between the trimmed V and J ends, which lost 0 bases and 0 bases, there was a span of 7 bases. The CDR3 runs to 15 residues. Per the germline V gene, CDR1 is MGHRA and CDR2 is YSYEKL. The CDR3 protein is CASSQDGTSTDTQYF. The DNA for the CDR3 is TGCGCCAGCAGCCAAGATGGGACTAGCACAGATACGCAGTATTTT.

This chain joins TRBV5-8 and TRBJ2-5, with D perhaps matching TRBD1 (6 bases). The CDR3 runs 16 residues. Germline V gene data show CDR1 as SGHTS and CDR2 as YDEGEE. V was pared by 4 bases and J by 5 bases, with 21 bases between. The CDR3 loop is CASSDGGYREYETQYF. The CDR3 region has the DNA TGTGCCAGCAGCGATGGGGGCTACAGGGAATATGAGACCCAGTACTTC.

With regard to this clone: In the same sample, other DNA sequences code for this CDR3. The chain uses TRBV3-1 (or the pseudogene TRBV3-2) and TRBJ1-4, with 7 positions matching TRBD1. The CDR3 consists of 15 residues. V shed 0 bases, J shed 8 bases, and the junction held 6 bases outside the gene matches. CDR1 is LGHDT and CDR2 is YNNKEL in the germline V gene (reference sequence). The DNA of the CDR3 is TGTGCCAGCAGCCAAGAGGCAGGGGGAGAAGAAAAACTGTTTTTT. Residues: CASSQEAGGEEKLFF.

J is TRBJ2-7 and V is TRBV30; 8 bases are shared with TRBD2. This CDR3 has 14 amino acids. Germline CDR1 GTSNPN, CDR2 SVGIG (reference sequence). After removal of 0 bases from V and 2 bases from J, the junction contained 3 bases not matched to a gene. CDR3: CAWSVTSGAYEQYF. CDR3 in DNA: TGTGCCTGGAGTGTCACTAGCGGAGCCTACGAGCAGTACTTC. Combining the CDR3 with reference TRBV30 and TRBJ2-7 gives the whole variable domain SQTIHQWPATLVQPVGSPLSLECTVEGTSNPNLYWYRQAAGRGLQLLFYSVGIGQISSEVPQNLSASRPQDRQFILSSKKLLLSDSGFYLCAWSVTSGAYEQYFGPGTRLTVT.

This chain's CDR3 is CSAAAGELFF. The DNA of the CDR3 is TGCAGCGCCGCAGCCGGGGAGCTGTTTTTT. V is TRBV29-1 and J is TRBJ2-2, with D hard to call. Trimming removed 7 bases at V and 6 bases at J, with 6 bases between. This CDR3 is 10 amino acids long. Germline V gene lookup returns CDR1 SQVTM and CDR2 ANQGSEA.